This TCR beta chain was sequenced during a study of cytomegalovirus exposure and HLA in healthy donors. Study-wide points: Reports credit the classifier with highly specific, highly sensitive diagnosis of cytomegalovirus status.

The PCR contained 60 Vbeta and 13 Jbeta primers. The method was immunoSEQ multiplex PCR; TCRdb's version includes in-frame clones alone and lacks a portion of them. This table holds tens of thousands of clones, approximately 70% found once. Germline V gene lookup returns CDR1 SGHTA and CDR2 FQGNSA. This CDR3 comprises 12 residues. V dropped 4 bases and J dropped 13; count of bases not matched to a gene: 6. Turning to this clone: As yet, its antigen is unknown.

The sequence came from a woman aged 50 to 65 in good health and CMV-seropositive. The chain is built from TRBV7-2 and TRBJ1-5, with 8 bases identical to TRBD1. Sequenced sample: PBMCs. The chain's CDR3 is CASSSGTGVQHF. CDR3 sequence (DNA): TGTGCCAGCAGCTCCGGGACAGGAGTTCAGCATTTT. Variable domain in full (rest from reference TRBV7-2 and TRBJ1-5): GAGVSQSPSNKVTEKGKDVELRCDPISGHTALYWYRQSLGQGLEFLIYFQGNSAPDKSGLPSDRFSAERTGGSVSTLTIQRTQQEDSAVYLCASSSGTGVQHFGDGTRLSIL.